The rows below give T cell receptor beta chains drawn from one sample of a study of blood T cells in healthy people across ages. From the 5' RACE reads, TCRdb called clonotypes with MiXCR, one entry per CDR3 protein. The sample carries 1.8 million or so distinct CDR3 sequences, 35% to 50% recorded once. Material: blood. Receptors were obtained from a human donor in good health. Both conserved end residues are part of each CDR3. A D gene is named only where the DNA matches it firmly. Some rows have no size entry. The others give once, few or many, or a class for an expanded clone.

D gene	clone size	J gene	V gene	CDR3 DNA	CDR3 protein
-	-	TRBJ2-7	TRBV5-5	TGTGCCAGCAGCTTGCCCGAGGTCCACGAGCAGTACTTC	CASSLPEVHEQYF
TRBD2	few	TRBJ2-1	TRBV3-1	TGTGCCAGCAGCCAAGCAGCGGGAGGGGCGGATGAGCAGTTCTTC	CASSQAAGGADEQFF
-	-	TRBJ2-1	TRBV6-5	TGTGCCACCAAAGCCCCCGGCTTGAGTGAGCAGTTCTTC	CATKAPGLSEQFF
-	few	TRBJ2-7	TRBV4-1	TGCGCCAGCAGCCAAGAGGCGCCAGGGGCCTCCTACGAGCAGTACTTC	CASSQEAPGASYEQYF
TRBD1	-	TRBJ2-1	TRBV4-3	TGCGCCAGCAGCCAAGAAAGTGGAGGACAGGGGAGTTACAATGAGCAGTTCTTC	CASSQESGGQGSYNEQFF
-	-	TRBJ2-1	TRBV20-1	TGCAGTGCCAGGGATTCGGGGCTAAGCTCCTACAATGAGCAGTTCTTC	CSARDSGLSSYNEQFF
-	-	TRBJ1-2	TRBV7-2	TGTGCCAGCAGCTTAGGCCCTAGGGGAATGGGGGCGGATGGCTACACCTTC	CASSLGPRGMGADGYTF
-	-	TRBJ2-5	TRBV5-4	TGTGCCAGCAGCTTCGGAGGGGCCACACAAGAGACCCAGTACTTC	CASSFGGATQETQYF
-	-	TRBJ2-5	TRBV4-3	TGCGCCAGCAAACGACATCTCTCACAAGAGACCCAGTACTTC	CASKRHLSQETQYF
-	-	TRBJ2-2	TRBV7-2	TGTGCCAGCAGCTTAACAGACCTACTGAACACCGGGGAGCTGTTTTTT	CASSLTDLLNTGELFF
TRBD1	-	TRBJ1-4	TRBV20-1	TGCAGTGCTTGGGACAGGGGGAATGAAAAACTGTTTTTT	CSAWDRGNEKLFF
TRBD1	-	TRBJ2-6	TRBV28	TGTGCCAGCAGTTCCACAGGGGGCGCTGGGGCCAACGTCCTGACTTTC	CASSSTGGAGANVLTF
-	few	TRBJ2-1	TRBV20-1	TGCAGTGCTTTCGGACAAAGCTCCTACAATGAGCAGTTCTTC	CSAFGQSSYNEQFF
TRBD1	-	TRBJ2-5	TRBV4-1	TGCGCCAGCAGCTACGGGACAGGGTTGGAGACCCAGTACTTC	CASSYGTGLETQYF
-	-	TRBJ2-6	TRBV4-1	TGCGCCAGCAGCTCACCTCCCGGATCCTACTCTGGGGCCAACGTCCTGACTTTC	CASSSPPGSYSGANVLTF
-	few	TRBJ2-3	TRBV2	TGTGCCAGCAGTGATGGTCGAGGGTACACAGATACGCAGTATTTT	CASSDGRGYTDTQYF
-	-	TRBJ1-2	TRBV20-1	TGCAGTGCTAGGAACCCAGAAAACTATGGCTACACCTTC	CSARNPENYGYTF
-	-	TRBJ2-3	TRBV6-5	TGTGCCAGCCAAAAGCGGGATACGCAGTATTTT	CASQKRDTQYF
TRBD1	-	TRBJ1-6	TRBV6-5	TGTGCCAGCAGGCGGGACAGTATTAATTCACCCCTCCACTTT	CASRRDSINSPLHF
TRBD2	-	TRBJ2-1	TRBV7-2	TGTGCCAGCAGCTTAGTGTCCGGGGGGTTCGGCAATGAGCAGTTCTTC	CASSLVSGGFGNEQFF
-	-	TRBJ2-7	TRBV6-2/TRBV6-3	TGTGCCAGCAGCTACACCCGACTAGTTGGCTCCTACGAGCAGTACTTC	CASSYTRLVGSYEQYF
-	few	TRBJ2-4	TRBV12-3/TRBV12-4	TGTGCCAGCACCTGGGAACTAGGGACGAGGGAGCAGTACTTC	CASTWELGTREQYF
TRBD1	-	TRBJ1-2	TRBV7-2	TGTGCCAGCAGCTCCAACCGACAGGGAGGCTACACCTTC	CASSSNRQGGYTF
-	-	TRBJ2-3	TRBV7-3	TGTGCCAGCAGCCTCCTTCTTACAGATGCGCAGTATTTT	CASSLLLTDAQYF
-	few	TRBJ2-4	TRBV7-2	TGTGCCAGCAGCTTAGTCGCGGGGGCCCATAACATTCAGTACTTC	CASSLVAGAHNIQYF
-	-	TRBJ2-3	TRBV5-6	TGTGCCAGCAGCTATCGATCGGGGTACTACACAGATACGCAGTATTTT	CASSYRSGYYTDTQYF
TRBD1	few	TRBJ2-1	TRBV7-8	TGTGCCAGCAGCTTAACGGGACAGCTGATTTACAATGAGCAGTTCTTC	CASSLTGQLIYNEQFF
TRBD1	-	TRBJ2-7	TRBV24-1	TGTGCCACCAGGGACAGGCACTCCTACGAGCAGTACTTC	CATRDRHSYEQYF
TRBD2	-	TRBJ2-7	TRBV12-5	TGTGCTAGTGGTTTGGTTTCGGGGGACGGGAGGTACGAGCAGTACTTC	CASGLVSGDGRYEQYF
-	-	TRBJ2-3	TRBV10-3	TGTGCCACCCATGAGACACCCTTTATGGATACGCAGTATTTT	CATHETPFMDTQYF
-	-	TRBJ1-6	TRBV6-1	TGTGCCAGCAGTGGGTGCACCTCAAACGCGCCTCTGCAGCTGTGCTCCTATAATTCACCCCTCCACTTT	CASSGCTSNAPLQLCSYNSPLHF
-	-	TRBJ1-5	TRBV15	TGTGCCACCAGCAGTCCCCAACCCGAGTCGGTGGTTCAGCCCCAGCATTTT	CATSSPQPESVVQPQHF
-	-	TRBJ2-3	TRBV5-1	TGCGCCAGCAGCCTGAGGACAGACGGAGATACGCAGTATTTT	CASSLRTDGDTQYF
-	-	TRBJ1-1	TRBV7-3	TGTGCCAGCAGCCCTGTCCGGTCCACTGAAGCTTTCTTT	CASSPVRSTEAFF
-	-	TRBJ2-5	TRBV3-1	TGTGCCAGCAGCCAACCCCATCGAGTCTCAGAGACCCAGTACTTC	CASSQPHRVSETQYF
TRBD1	-	TRBJ2-1	TRBV30	TGTGCCTGGAGTCCAGGGGGCCCTCACAATGAGCAGTTCTTC	CAWSPGGPHNEQFF
-	-	TRBJ2-5	TRBV9	TGTGCCAGCAGCGTACCCGGGGAAGGGGGGACCCAGTACTTC	CASSVPGEGGTQYF
TRBD1	-	TRBJ2-2	TRBV24-1	TGTGCCACCAGCGGCGGACAGGGCTTAAGGGCCGGGGAGCTGTTTTTT	CATSGGQGLRAGELFF
-	-	TRBJ2-3	TRBV5-5	TGTGCCAGCACCCCACCCGGTAGCACAGATACGCAGTATTTT	CASTPPGSTDTQYF
-	-	TRBJ2-1	TRBV12-3/TRBV12-4	TGTGCCAGCAGTTTAAGAGGTTATGGGAGTAGTGAGCAGTTCTTC	CASSLRGYGSSEQFF
-	-	TRBJ2-7	TRBV5-1	TGCGCCAGCAGCCAGGACCCGGGACATTCCTACGAGCAGTACTTC	CASSQDPGHSYEQYF
TRBD1	-	TRBJ2-1	TRBV11-3	TGTGCCAGCTCCGACCGGGACAGGAATGAGCAGTTCTTC	CASSDRDRNEQFF
-	few	TRBJ1-2	TRBV4-1	TGCGCCAGCAGCCAAAGAAAGGGAGCAGGAAACTATGGCTACACCTTC	CASSQRKGAGNYGYTF
-	-	TRBJ1-6	TRBV14	TGTGCCAGCAGCCAAGATGGAGGAAGCTCCTATAATTCACCCCTCCACTTT	CASSQDGGSSYNSPLHF
-	-	TRBJ2-3	TRBV20-1	TGCAGTGCCACCCCGAGGGACATCAGCACAGATACGCAGTATTTT	CSATPRDISTDTQYF
-	-	TRBJ2-3	TRBV6-2/TRBV6-3	TGTGCCAGCAGTTACTCCCACAGGCCTGGGGGCACGCAGTATTTT	CASSYSHRPGGTQYF
TRBD1	-	TRBJ1-1	TRBV5-1	TGCGCCAGCAGCTCCGACAGGGTAGATGAAGCTTTCTTT	CASSSDRVDEAFF
TRBD1	few	TRBJ2-5	TRBV3-1	TGTGCCAGCAGTTTTGGACAGGGTTTGGAGACCCAGTACTTC	CASSFGQGLETQYF
TRBD1	-	TRBJ2-3	TRBV28	TGTGCCAGCAGCTGGGACAGGGTTGGAGATACGCAGTATTTT	CASSWDRVGDTQYF
-	few	TRBJ2-3	TRBV12-3/TRBV12-4	TGTGCCAGCAGTTTAACGGAGGATGCGCAGTATTTT	CASSLTEDAQYF
-	-	TRBJ2-1	TRBV29-1	TGCAGCGTTGAAGTGGATTGGGCGGGGGCCCAGTTCTTC	CSVEVDWAGAQFF
-	-	TRBJ1-4	TRBV5-1	TGCGCCAGCAGCCGGACCTACAGCGCAACTAATGAAAAACTGTTTTTT	CASSRTYSATNEKLFF
-	-	TRBJ1-1	TRBV20-1	TGCAGTGCTAGCAAATACAGGAGTTGGGCTGAAGCTTTCTTT	CSASKYRSWAEAFF
TRBD1	few	TRBJ1-2	TRBV12-5	TGTGCTAGTGGTAGGACAGGGGAGCGTGGCTACACCTTC	CASGRTGERGYTF